This T cell receptor beta chain was profiled in a study of cytomegalovirus exposure and HLA in healthy donors. Overall study results and limits: Sequencing depth across donors, presence/absence analyses assumed, was roughly uniform. In a later analysis, TCR association rates varied by HLA locus: DRB1 most, HLA-C fewest. It emerged from a later analysis that several of the most significant clusters appeared to be linked to common viral pathogens. Immune exposure information available was restricted to CMV serostatus.

Details on this clone: Its antigen is unknown.

Primers included in the PCR were 60 Vbeta and 13 Jbeta primers. Some clones are missing from TCRdb's copy, which holds only in-frame ones; the method was immunoSEQ multiplex PCR. The sample has about 150,000 clones, 82% seen once. Germline values: CDR1 SGHNT, CDR2 YYREEE (reference sequence). Germline trimming cut 4 bases from V and 1 base from J; bases unmatched to any gene: 5. CDR3 length: 15 amino acids. The J gene is TRBJ2-1, the V gene TRBV5-4, with TRBD2 matching over 7 bases. What was sequenced was PBMCs. This receptor was taken from a woman aged 50 to 60 in good health and CMV-seropositive. The CDR3 region has the DNA TGTGCCAGCAGCGCTGCTAGCGGTTCCTACAATGAGCAGTTCTTC. Residues: CASSAASGSYNEQFF.